This T cell receptor beta chain was documented in a study of cytomegalovirus exposure and HLA in healthy donors. This CDR3 is built from 15 residues. The V gene's germline CDR1 is MNHEY and CDR2 SVGAGI. V dropped 4 bases and J dropped 1; count of bases not matched to a gene: 7. As concerns this clone: Its specificity is not known.

Study-wide results and limits: Further analysis, carried out later, found HLA-associated TCR beta chains more clonally expanded than equally common other chains. Accurate predictions that matched the HLA-A and HLA-B alleles of most subjects were reportedly made from TCR beta sequences. Researchers reported from a later analysis that most CMV-associated TCR beta chains appeared HLA-restricted.

The PCR had 60 Vbeta and 13 Jbeta primers. Some clones are missing from TCRdb's copy, which holds only in-frame ones; the method was immunoSEQ multiplex PCR. The sample yields roughly 190,000 clones, more than 70% seen once. This TCR was sampled from a woman aged 40 to 50 in good health and CMV-seronegative. The source material was PBMCs. The chain has TRBV6-5 and TRBJ2-7, with 7 bases that match TRBD1. The CDR3 DNA reads as TGTGCCAGCAGTTCCTGGGACAGCATATCCTACGAGCAGTACTTC. This encodes CASSSWDSISYEQYF.